Shown below are 29 T cell receptor beta chains from a single sample sequenced in a study of vaccination and CD4 T cells after COVID-19. These TCRs are of unknown antigen specificity. With the Oncomine TCR Beta short-read assay, DNA from cultured CD4+ T cells was sequenced. TCRdb reanalysed the PCR reads using MiXCR and keeps one entry per CDR3 protein. The data hold around 12,000 distinct CDR3 sequences, with 75% observed a single time. Treatment: roughly 10-day PBMC culture with coronavirus spike peptide pools or control peptides (ViraFEST assay). The sample comprised CD4+ T cells from blood, cultured in vitro. Receptor source: a human donor who had recovered from COVID-19.

The genes are TRBV10-3 and TRBJ2-5; 12 bases are a match to TRBD2. With 6 bases clipped from V and 5 bases from J, the junction kept 10 bases outside the gene matches. Germline CDR1 is ENHRY and CDR2 is SYGVKD. The CDR3 consists of 16 residues. The CDR3, as DNA: TGTGCCATCAGCCAAGGGCTAGCGGGAGGGTCCGAGACCCAGTACTTC. This encodes CAISQGLAGGSETQYF.

The chain is built from TRBV7-8 and TRBJ1-6; D unclear. The CDR3 totals 14 residues. Per germline, CDR1 SGHVS and CDR2 FQNEAQ. The V and J ends lost 6 bases and 9 bases respectively, with 15 bases between them. The CDR3 DNA reads TGTGCCAGCAGGACGACGCGGAATGCTTCACCCCTCCACTTT. Translating it yields CASRTTRNASPLHF. Drawing the rest from reference TRBV7-8 and TRBJ1-6, the complete variable domain is GAGVSQSPRYKVAKRGQDVALRCDPISGHVSLFWYQQALGQGPEFLTYFQNEAQLDKSGLPSDRFFAERPEGSVSTLKIQRTQQEDSAVYLCASRTTRNASPLHFGNGTRLTVT.

J is TRBJ2-7 and V is TRBV7-2, with D uncertain. This CDR3 is built from 12 residues. The germline V gene has CDR1 SGHTA and CDR2 FQGNSA. The V and J ends lost 5 bases and 1 base respectively, with 6 bases between them. For the CDR3, the DNA is TGTGCCAGCAGCCCTAAATCCTACGAGCAGTACTTC. Encoded protein: CASSPKSYEQYF.

The rearrangement uses TRBV28 and TRBJ1-3; D uncertain. CDR1 and CDR2 (germline): MDHEN, SYDVKM. Trimming left V 4 bases short and J 4 bases short, with 11 bases between. The length of the CDR3 is 14 residues. The CDR3 region is CASSYSARGNTIYF. CDR3 bases: TGTGCCAGCAGTTATTCAGCAAGGGGAAACACCATATATTTT.

V and J are TRBV7-2 and TRBJ2-3; 7 bases are a match to TRBD1. The CDR3 consists of 15 residues. Trimming at V came to 5 bases and at J to 2 bases, leaving 7 bases not matched to a gene. Germline CDR1 is SGHTA and CDR2 is FQGNSA. The CDR3 nucleotides read TGTGCCAGCAGCGTCTGGGACAGTCCCACAGATACGCAGTATTTT. Encoded protein: CASSVWDSPTDTQYF. The variable domain in full, completed from reference TRBV7-2 and TRBJ2-3, reads GAGVSQSPSNKVTEKGKDVELRCDPISGHTALYWYRQSLGQGLEFLIYFQGNSAPDKSGLPSDRFSAERTGGSVSTLTIQRTQQEDSAVYLCASSVWDSPTDTQYFGPGTRLTVL.

The sample holds a few counts of this clonotype. The V gene is TRBV27, the J gene TRBJ2-3; 10 bases are a match to TRBD2. Germline loops: CDR1 MNHEY, CDR2 SMNVEV (reference sequence). J was trimmed by 0 bases and V by 3 bases; bases with no gene match: 0. The CDR3 spans 15 residues. The CDR3 nucleotides read TGTGCCAGCAGTTTGACTAGCGGGAGCACAGATACGCAGTATTTT. Its protein product is CASSLTSGSTDTQYF.

The CDR3 DNA reads as TGCAGTGCCCCCGGAGGACTAATAGCCAAAAACATTCAGTACTTC. It codes for CSAPGGLIAKNIQYF. This chain connects TRBV20-1 to TRBJ2-4; TRBD2 might be the D (6 bases). The CDR3 runs 15 residues. The germline V gene encodes CDR1 DFQATT and CDR2 SNEGSKA (reference sequence). V was cut by 6 bases and J by 0 bases, with 15 bases left in between.

V and J are TRBV14 and TRBJ1-2, with D uncertain. The CDR3 loop spans 15 amino acids. Trimming stripped 0 bases from V and 7 bases from J, with 15 bases between. Germline V CDR1 and CDR2: SGHDN, FVKESK. The CDR3 DNA reads as TGTGCCAGCAGCCAAGATTCCGCATCTGTGGGTGGCTACACCTTC. It codes for CASSQDSASVGGYTF.

This clonotype showed up just a few times. This sequence joins TRBV20-1 and TRBJ1-5; no reliable D call. Looked up from germline, CDR1 is DFQATT and CDR2 is SNEGSKA (reference sequence). The length of the CDR3 is 14 residues. Trimming cost V 5 bases and J 0 bases, with 11 bases left between them. The CDR3 sequence is CSARLGISNQPQHF. The CDR3 DNA reads as TGCAGTGCTCGCTTGGGTATTAGCAATCAGCCCCAGCATTTT.

The chain links TRBV7-2 to TRBJ2-1; the D gene is possibly TRBD2 (6 bases). CDR1 and CDR2 (germline): SGHTA, FQGNSA. V was pared by 5 bases and J by 5 bases, with 13 bases between. The CDR3 is 14 amino acids. The DNA of the CDR3 is TGTGCCAGCAGCCCCCGCTGGGGGGACAATGAGCAGTTCTTC. It yields the protein CASSPRWGDNEQFF.

This sequence joins TRBV20-1 and TRBJ1-5; D may be TRBD1 (6 bases). CDR1 DFQATT and CDR2 SNEGSKA come from the germline V gene (reference sequence). This CDR3 has 13 amino acids. CDR3 protein: CSKVQGWNQPQHF. The CDR3 DNA follows: TGCTCCAAAGTACAGGGTTGGAATCAGCCCCAGCATTTT.

DNA for the CDR3: TGTGCCAGCAGCTTAGTATTCAGCCCCGCTGAAGCTTTCTTT. This sequence encodes CASSLVFSPAEAFF. The chain carries TRBV7-2 and TRBJ1-1; D gene unclear. This CDR3 spans 14 amino acids. Trimming took off 1 base at V and 6 bases at J, with 12 bases between the two ends. CDR1 SGHTA and CDR2 FQGNSA come from the germline V gene.

V gene TRBV6-1 combines with J gene TRBJ1-1, with D uncertain. This CDR3 spans 13 amino acids. Trimming shortened V by 7 bases and J by 1 base, and 10 bases separated the two germline ends. Looked up from germline, CDR1 is MNHNS and CDR2 is SASEGT. The CDR3 DNA reads TGTGCCAGCAACAGCTGGACGAACACTGAAGCTTTCTTT. Protein: CASNSWTNTEAFF.

The rearrangement links TRBV6-2 or TRBV6-3 to TRBJ2-3, with D perhaps matching TRBD2 (5 bases). Germline V CDR1 and CDR2: MNHEY, SVGEGT. V lost 4 bases and J 2 bases, leaving 13 bases between the germline ends. The CDR3 covers 15 residues. This CDR3 is CASSLEVPFTDTQYF. DNA of the CDR3: TGTGCCAGCAGTTTGGAGGTACCTTTCACAGATACGCAGTATTTT.

CDR3 protein: CASSRRGQENSPLHF. CDR3 bases: TGTGCCAGCAGTCGAAGAGGGCAGGAGAATTCACCCCTCCACTTT. The chain combines TRBV27 with TRBJ1-6; D not certain. With 5 bases removed from V and 7 bases from J, the gap between germline ends came to 15 bases. The germline V gene encodes CDR1 MNHEY and CDR2 SMNVEV (reference sequence). This CDR3 comprises 15 residues.

This clonotype appeared a few times. The rearrangement links TRBV5-1 to TRBJ1-1, with 7 nucleotides matching TRBD1. The CDR3 length is 14 residues. CDR1 is SGHRS, CDR2 YFSETQ, per germline. With V trimmed by 5 bases and J by 1 base, 5 bases remained unmatched. The CDR3 region is CASRTGEANTEAFF. For the CDR3, the DNA is TGCGCCAGCAGAACAGGGGAAGCGAACACTGAAGCTTTCTTT.

CDR3 in amino acids: CASSGQDTGELFF. CDR3 nucleotide sequence: TGTGCCAGCAGCGGACAGGACACCGGGGAGCTGTTTTTT. The chain links TRBV6-4 to TRBJ2-2; TRBD1 matches 7 bases. The CDR3 extends over 13 amino acids. The ends lost 6 bases at V and 3 bases at J; junction bases unmatched: 1. Germline lookup yields CDR1 MRHNA and CDR2 SNTAGT.

This clonotype came up once. The chain recombines TRBV7-6 with TRBJ1-3; TRBD1 is a possible D gene (6 bases). The CDR3 extends over 15 amino acids. Germline loops: CDR1 SGHVS, CDR2 FNYEAQ. Trimming left V 4 bases short and J 0 bases short, with 10 bases between. In DNA form, the CDR3 reads TGTGCCAGCAGCTGGGGGCTGGGCTCTGGAAACACCATATATTTT. Translation: CASSWGLGSGNTIYF.

CDR3 region: CASSLLGVLNTEAFF. The CDR3 coding sequence is TGTGCCAGCAGTTTGTTGGGGGTCTTGAACACTGAAGCTTTCTTT. The chain combines TRBV28 with TRBJ1-1, with a weak D call TRBD1 (5 bases). The CDR3 length is 15 residues. Trimming removed 3 bases from V and 0 bases from J, with 11 bases in between. CDR1 and CDR2 (germline): MDHEN, SYDVKM.

Worth noting for this clonotype: The junction and the germline gene differ at one end; a read error may be behind it. The CDR3 region has the DNA TGTGCCAGCAGTCAACAGGGAAGCAATCAGCTCCAGCATTTT. Translation: CASSQQGSNQLQHF. This sequence joins TRBV6-4 and TRBJ1-5, with D possibly matching TRBD1 (6 bases). This CDR3 region has 14 residues. Germline V gene data show CDR1 as MRHNA and CDR2 as SNTAGT.

This sequence joins TRBV20-1 and TRBJ2-1, with 7 bases lining up with TRBD1. Germline V gene lookup returns CDR1 DFQATT and CDR2 SNEGSKA (reference sequence). V gave up 4 bases and J gave up 4 bases; unmatched junction bases: 10. The CDR3 runs 15 residues. As DNA, the CDR3 is TGCAGTGCTACATCACAGGGGAGTAGGTACAATGAGCAGTTCTTC. It translates to CSATSQGSRYNEQFF.

The CDR3 DNA reads as TGTGCCACCAGTGATTTCGGCAGAGACAGCTCTGGGGCCAACGTCCTGACTTTC. Translation gives CATSDFGRDSSGANVLTF. The chain has TRBV24-1 and TRBJ2-6; perhaps TRBD1 as D (5 bases). CDR1 is KGHDR, CDR2 SFDVKD, per germline. This CDR3 region has 18 residues. V dropped 1 base and J dropped 0 bases, with 12 bases sitting between them.

The chain is built from TRBV7-9 and TRBJ1-6; TRBD1 is a possible D gene (6 bases). The CDR3 consists of 17 residues. CDR1 and CDR2 from the germline V gene are SEHNR and FQNEAQ (reference sequence). V was pared by 4 bases and J by 7 bases, with 20 bases between. The chain's CDR3 is CASSWGAAGWGNSPLHF. The CDR3 DNA follows: TGTGCCAGCAGCTGGGGGGCAGCGGGCTGGGGGAATTCACCCCTCCACTTT.

This clonotype was seen just once. This chain connects TRBV24-1 to TRBJ2-3, with D tentatively TRBD2 (6 bases). V lost 7 bases and J lost 6, with 16 bases in between. Germline CDR1 reads KGHDR; CDR2 reads SFDVKD. This CDR3 comprises 14 residues. The DNA of the CDR3 is TGTGCCACCAGACCGGGTGGGAGCGGGGATACGCAGTATTTT. Translating it yields CATRPGGSGDTQYF.

The CDR3 sequence: CASSLATGTGTHEQYF. In DNA form, the CDR3 reads TGCGCCAGCAGCTTGGCTACCGGGACAGGGACCCACGAGCAGTACTTC. The chain recombines TRBV5-1 with TRBJ2-7; 9 bases line up with TRBD1. The V segment lost 0 bases and the J segment 5 bases; nucleotides outside the gene matches: 9. This CDR3 region has 16 residues. CDR1 and CDR2 from the germline V gene are SGHRS and YFSETQ.

The chain recombines TRBV6-1 with TRBJ2-7; TRBD1 matches at 10 bases. V gave up 6 bases and J gave up 2 bases; unmatched junction bases: 10. The germline gives CDR1 MNHNS, CDR2 SASEGT. CDR3 length: 16 amino acids. The CDR3 nucleotides are TGTGCCAGCAGGGGAAGTCACGGGACAGGGGCCTACGAGCAGTACTTC. Its translation: CASRGSHGTGAYEQYF.

CDR3 DNA sequence: TGTGCCAGCAGTCGGGGGGCCAGCAGAGTTAGCAATCAGCCCCAGCATTTT. Residues: CASSRGASRVSNQPQHF. The chain uses TRBV6-1 and TRBJ1-5, with a possible D match to TRBD1 (6 bases). Trimming removed 5 bases at V and 0 bases at J, with 17 bases between. The CDR3 has 17 amino acids. Per germline, CDR1 MNHNS and CDR2 SASEGT.

V is TRBV28 and J is TRBJ2-5; 8 bases line up with TRBD2. Germline CDR1 and CDR2: MDHEN and SYDVKM. The CDR3 spans 17 residues. The ends lost 6 bases at V and 5 bases at J; junction bases unmatched: 17. CDR3 sequence (DNA): TGTGCCAGCAGCTCCGGGTCGGGGGGGTCGCTGGGGGAGACCCAGTACTTC. Translation: CASSSGSGGSLGETQYF.

This clonotype is judged medium-sized. V gene TRBV30 combines with J gene TRBJ1-3; D possibly corresponds to TRBD1 (6 bases). V was shortened by 4 bases and J by 9 bases, with 16 bases between the two germline ends. This CDR3 has 13 amino acids. Per germline, CDR1 GTSNPN and CDR2 SVGIG (reference sequence). The CDR3 reads CAWTDRRPGTIYF. CDR3 in DNA: TGTGCCTGGACCGACAGGCGTCCGGGCACCATATATTTT.